This TCR beta chain was recorded in a study of blood T cell repertoires in COVID-19. As for the study in general: Acute-phase and convalescent COVID-19 samples originated in the United States, Italy and Spain. PBMCs, B-cell-depleted T cells, or T cells were the source of the cDNA or gDNA that made up the material.

Original handling: How many nucleated cells were present was estimated from reference gene primer amplification. The method was immunoSEQ multiplex PCR; TCRdb's version includes in-frame clones alone and lacks a portion of them. Clone size and V and J calls were adopted from that table, with D and trimming inferred from the DNA. The sample has approximately 19,000 clones; roughly 84% are singletons. The germline CDR1 and CDR2 sequences are MNHEY and SVGEGT. CDR3 length: 12 amino acids. V was cut by 5 bases and J by 4 bases, with 9 bases left in between. The sample was peripheral blood. The receptor comes from a human donor in a cohort sampled during active COVID-19. The donor label of this sample is uncertain. V usage is TRBV6-2 or TRBV6-3 and J usage is TRBJ2-7, with D possibly being TRBD1 (6 bases). The CDR3 DNA follows: TGTGCCAGCAGTGTTCAGGGGTACGAGCAGTACTTC. It yields the protein CASSVQGYEQYF.